The clone carrying this T cell receptor beta chain has ten or more counts. Its specificity is unknown. V was cut by 6 bases and J by 4 bases, with 9 bases left in between. Germline lookup yields CDR1 LNHDA and CDR2 SQIVND (reference sequence). This CDR3 contains 12 residues. The data derive from a study of metastatic and nonmetastatic thyroid tumors. Study background: Malignant and benign thyroid patients had repertoires compared in peripheral blood and tumor or nodule tissue. Study-level points and caveats: Patients with malignant thyroid tumors reportedly had significantly higher TCR beta diversity than those with benign nodules, in blood and tumor.

Original data processing: Using the CDR3 differences seen across clinicopathological groups, the authors built a distant-metastasis classifier for papillary thyroid cancer, which was meant to discriminate distant-metastatic patients. TCRdb ran MiXCR on the PCR reads. The V and J calls were determined by TCRdb, not by the authors. The repertoire holds around 34,000 clones, about 15% seen once, with 3% to 4% in the top ten. Ahead of thyroid surgery, no patient had received treatment of any kind. The sequenced material came from blood. The clonotype was recovered from a female donor with papillary thyroid cancer or a benign thyroid nodule (not recorded which). Some clones in this sample may be carry-over from other donors' samples. This chain joins TRBV19 and TRBJ2-5; D not certain. CDR3 protein: CASRDQRETQYF. The CDR3 coding sequence is TGTGCCAGTAGAGACCAGCGAGAGACCCAGTACTTC. Filled out from reference TRBV19 and TRBJ2-5, the complete variable domain reads DGGITQSPKYLFRKEGQNVTLSCEQNLNHDAMYWYRQDPGQGLRLIYYSQIVNDFQKGDIAEGYSVSREKKESFPLTVTSAQKNPTAFYLCASRDQRETQYFGPGTRLLVL.